The entry below describes one T cell receptor (beta chain). The entry originates in a study of T-cell reconstitution after alpha-beta-depleted transplantation in children. Preparation of the TCRbeta library involved a method that used unique molecular identifiers. TCRdb reprocessed the PCR reads with MiXCR, giving one entry per CDR3 protein. The sample consists of about 360,000 distinct CDR3 sequences, 10% to 15% of them appearing once. This TCR was sampled from a human donor who donated a stem cell graft to a child with Fanconi anemia. The sequencing used PBMCs, collected from the stem cell graft.

The CDR3 nucleotides read TGTGCCACCACCCGACTAGCGGGGGGCGACAATGAGCAGTTCTTC. It translates to CATTRLAGGDNEQFF. The rearrangement uses TRBV6-1 and TRBJ2-1; 13 bases fit TRBD2. This CDR3 region has 15 residues. Germline V gene sequence: CDR1 MNHNS, CDR2 SASEGT. After removal of 10 bases from V and 5 bases from J, the junction contained 8 bases not matched to a gene.